These 23 T cell receptor beta chains were sequenced from one sample in a study of T cell repertoires in cytomegalovirus infection. Via MiXCR, TCRdb re-called the reads, giving one row per CDR3 protein. Among 480,000 or so distinct CDR3 sequences listed, approximately 10% were seen once. Sequencing was carried out using PBMCs. The receptor source for this set is a human donor in good health (CMV status not recorded). Some clones in this sample may be carry-over from other donors' samples.

This clonotype was counted many times. The chain combines TRBV11-2 with TRBJ2-2, with TRBD1 as a possible D gene (6 bases). The V end was cut by 5 bases, the J end by 1 base, with 14 bases between. CDR3 length: 16 residues. The germline V gene encodes CDR1 SGHAT and CDR2 FQNNGV. CDR3 residues: CASSPLRGKNTGELFF. As DNA, the CDR3 is TGTGCCAGCAGCCCGCTAAGGGGGAAGAACACCGGGGAGCTGTTTTTT.

This clonotype was seen a few times. The J gene is TRBJ1-2, the V gene TRBV3-1; 9 bases align to TRBD1. The length of the CDR3 is 18 residues. Looked up from germline, CDR1 is LGHDT and CDR2 is YNNKEL (reference sequence). Unmatched junction bases numbered 18, after V lost 2 bases and J lost 8 bases. The CDR3 is CASSQRRDRARTGEGYTF. Here the CDR3 DNA reads TGTGCCAGCAGCCAACGCCGGGACAGGGCCCGGACCGGAGAAGGCTACACCTTC.

This clonotype was counted a few times. The chain uses TRBV5-1 and TRBJ2-4, with a tentative D call TRBD2 (6 bases). With 1 base removed from V and 7 bases from J, the gap between germline ends came to 15 bases. The CDR3 consists of 15 residues. CDR1 is SGHRS, CDR2 YFSETQ, per germline. The CDR3 loop reads CASSLSGGNQNIQYF. CDR3 bases: TGCGCCAGCAGCTTGTCCGGGGGAAATCAGAACATTCAGTACTTC.

This clonotype was seen many times. CDR3 region: CASSWTSGGAGDEQFF. In DNA, the CDR3 is TGTGCCAGCAGTTGGACTAGCGGGGGGGCCGGGGATGAGCAGTTCTTC. The rearrangement uses TRBV12-3 or TRBV12-4 and TRBJ2-1; TRBD2 matches at 15 bases. The junction had 6 bases not matched to a gene; V was cut back by 4 bases and J by 8 bases. The CDR3 contains 16 residues.

Comment on this clonotype: An end of the junction differs from the germline gene, which may be a read error. CDR3 sequence (DNA): TGTGTCACCAGCTCCCACAGGGAGGAGGAACTCTACGAGCAGTACTTC. Its translation is CVTSSHREEELYEQYF. The chain couples TRBV24-1 to TRBJ2-7; the D gene could be TRBD1 or TRBD2 (6 bases each). The germline gives CDR1 KGHDR, CDR2 SFDVKD. The CDR3 runs to 16 residues.

A few counts support this clonotype. The V and J genes are TRBV28 and TRBJ2-1, with D possibly matching TRBD1 (6 bases). The germline gives CDR1 MDHEN, CDR2 SYDVKM. This CDR3 has 13 amino acids. With 3 bases removed from V and 9 bases from J, the gap between germline ends came to 12 bases. The CDR3 DNA reads as TGTGCCAGCAGTTTTCAGGGGTTGGGTGAGCAGTTCTTC. This encodes CASSFQGLGEQFF.

This clonotype was counted ten times or more. The rearrangement uses TRBV7-2 and TRBJ2-1, with D uncertain. CDR3 length equals 15 residues. V shed 4 bases and J shed 1 base, with 11 bases lying between them. Germline values: CDR1 SGHTA, CDR2 FQGNSA. The DNA of the CDR3 is TGTGCCAGCAGCTACCCCCGTGGGTCCTACAATGAGCAGTTCTTC. As protein: CASSYPRGSYNEQFF.

Concerning this clonotype itself: Being one base from a much bigger clone, this may be a read error. This chain uses TRBV7-9 with TRBJ2-2; unclear D gene. The CDR3 has 12 residues. CDR1 and CDR2 (germline): SEHNR, FQNEAQ (reference sequence). V lost 10 bases and J lost 7, with 13 bases in between. CDR3 sequence (DNA): TGTGCCACCAGGAACCTGGGCGGGGAGCTGTTTTTT. It yields the protein CATRNLGGELFF.

This clonotype appeared many times. The chain couples TRBV2 to TRBJ2-2; D is perhaps TRBD2 (6 bases). The V gene lost 10 bases and the J gene lost 4 bases, with 16 bases spanning the gap. Germline V gives CDR1 SNHLY, CDR2 FYNNEI. The CDR3 covers 14 residues. This chain's CDR3 is CATGGRRTTGELFF. CDR3 in DNA: TGTGCCACAGGAGGGCGGAGAACCACCGGGGAGCTGTTTTTT.

This clonotype was observed many times. The rearrangement links TRBV7-2 to TRBJ2-1, with 10 bases that match TRBD1. With V trimmed by 3 bases and J by 7 bases, 12 bases remained unmatched. This CDR3 comprises 17 residues. CDR1 SGHTA and CDR2 FQGNSA come from the germline V gene. In DNA form, the CDR3 reads TGTGCCAGCAGCTTCTCGTACCGGGACAGGGGTACGAATGAGCAGTTCTTC. It translates to CASSFSYRDRGTNEQFF.

The chain joins TRBV12-3 or TRBV12-4 to TRBJ1-6; 9 nucleotides match TRBD1. Unmatched junction bases numbered 9, after V lost 5 bases and J lost 7 bases. The CDR3 sequence is 16 residues long. The CDR3 here is CASSQGQGGVNSPLHF. In DNA, the CDR3 is TGTGCCAGCAGTCAGGGACAGGGTGGAGTCAATTCACCCCTCCACTTT.

This clonotype appeared a few times. The chain combines TRBV15 with TRBJ1-1; no clear D. The CDR3 is 18 amino acids. V was trimmed by 0 bases and J by 0 bases, leaving 17 bases between them. The V gene's germline CDR1 is LNHNV and CDR2 YYDKDF (reference sequence). CDR3 coding DNA: TGTGCCACCAGCAGAGATGGATATTTAAACTCTCTGAACACTGAAGCTTTCTTT. This codes for CATSRDGYLNSLNTEAFF. The variable domain in full, with the rest retrieved from reference TRBV15 and TRBJ1-1, is DAMVIQNPRYQVTQFGKPVTLSCSQTLNHNVMYWYQQKSSQAPKLLFHYYDKDFNNEADTPDNFQSRRPNTSFCFLDIRSPGLGDTAMYLCATSRDGYLNSLNTEAFFGQGTRLTVV.

This clonotype was observed many times. The V call is TRBV12-3 or TRBV12-4, the J call TRBJ1-6; D remains ambiguous. The germline V and J ends were trimmed by 6 bases and 9 bases, with 12 bases remaining between them. CDR3 length equals 13 residues. CDR3 amino acids: CASRRHAGSPLHF. The CDR3 coding sequence is TGTGCCAGCAGGCGACATGCGGGTTCACCCCTCCACTTT.

This clonotype was observed many times. This chain joins TRBV20-1 and TRBJ1-4; the D gene is possibly TRBD1 (6 bases). This CDR3 region has 14 residues. Germline-derived CDR1 and CDR2 are DFQATT and SNEGSKA (reference sequence). Between the trimmed V and J ends, which lost 5 bases and 6 bases, there was a span of 16 bases. The CDR3 is CSAPPPRQDEKLFF. CDR3 DNA: TGCAGTGCTCCCCCCCCACGACAGGATGAAAAACTGTTTTTT.

This clonotype was picked up many times. V is TRBV27 and J is TRBJ1-5; 7 positions match TRBD1. This CDR3 is built from 16 residues. With 3 bases clipped from V and 7 bases from J, the junction kept 12 bases outside the gene matches. Germline assignment: CDR1 MNHEY and CDR2 SMNVEV (reference sequence). The DNA for the CDR3 is TGTGCCAGCAGTTTCTCCACAGGGGAAAGAATCCAGCCCCAGCATTTT. This codes for CASSFSTGERIQPQHF.

This clonotype appeared many times. The chain has TRBV7-9 and TRBJ2-1; TRBD2 matches at 12 bases. The germline CDR1 and CDR2 sequences are SEHNR and FQNEAQ (reference sequence). This CDR3 spans 16 amino acids. The V gene end was trimmed by 3 bases and the J gene end by 10 bases; junction bases not matched to a gene: 10. Here the CDR3 reads CASSLGSRTSGTEQFF. The CDR3 bases are TGTGCCAGCAGCTTGGGGAGTCGGACTAGCGGGACCGAGCAGTTCTTC.

A few counts support this clonotype. The chain has TRBV5-5 and TRBJ2-4; weak D call: TRBD2 (7 bases). Germline V lookup: CDR1 SGHKS, CDR2 YYEKEE (reference sequence). Trimming took 1 base from V and 5 from J, leaving 13 bases between them. The CDR3 spans 15 residues. CDR3 amino acids: CASSLLGGGQNIQYF. The CDR3 region has the DNA TGTGCCAGCAGCTTGTTGGGAGGGGGTCAAAACATTCAGTACTTC.

This clonotype was observed at least ten times. The junction departs from germline at one end; a sequencing error may be responsible. The rearrangement links TRBV5-1 to TRBJ2-7; 8 nucleotides agree with TRBD1. CDR1 SGHRS and CDR2 YFSETQ come from the germline V gene. This CDR3 contains 15 residues. The CDR3 coding sequence is TGTGCCAGCAGTTTAGCAGGGACAGGTTCTTACGAGCAGTACTTC. It yields the protein CASSLAGTGSYEQYF.

The chain links TRBV28 to TRBJ1-2, with 10 bases matching TRBD1. J lost 11 bases, V lost 2 bases, and 11 bases had no gene match. The CDR3 runs 15 residues. Germline CDR1 is MDHEN and CDR2 is SYDVKM. The CDR3, as DNA: TGTGCCAGCAGTTTAGGCGACAGGGGGCGCCTCGGGTACACCTTC. Translation gives CASSLGDRGRLGYTF.

There are many counts of this clonotype. The chain combines TRBV7-8 with TRBJ2-2; D unresolved. V was shortened by 5 bases and J by 10 bases, with 17 bases between the two germline ends. This CDR3 has 14 amino acids. Germline CDR1 SGHVS, CDR2 FQNEAQ. CDR3 loop: CASSRPPYPLELFF. In DNA form, the CDR3 reads TGTGCCAGCAGCCGACCACCCTATCCCTTGGAGCTGTTTTTT. Drawing the rest from reference TRBV7-8 and TRBJ2-2, the complete variable domain is GAGVSQSPRYKVAKRGQDVALRCDPISGHVSLFWYQQALGQGPEFLTYFQNEAQLDKSGLPSDRFFAERPEGSVSTLKIQRTQQEDSAVYLCASSRPPYPLELFFGEGSRLTVL.

The table lists this clonotype with many counts. The chain joins TRBV29-1 to TRBJ2-1, with TRBD1 identical over 8 bases. J lost 2 bases, V lost 5 bases, and 5 bases had no gene match. CDR3 length: 14 amino acids. Germline assignment: CDR1 SQVTM and CDR2 ANQGSEA. The CDR3 loop reads CSVSGGVTYNEQFF. CDR3 coding DNA: TGCAGCGTTTCAGGGGGCGTCACCTACAATGAGCAGTTCTTC.

This clonotype has at least ten counts. This chain uses TRBV12-3 or TRBV12-4 with TRBJ1-2; tentative D call: TRBD1 (5 bases). This CDR3 comprises 13 residues. The germline V and J ends were trimmed by 1 base and 11 bases, with 14 bases remaining between them. The CDR3 loop is CASSLVGTAGYTF. The CDR3 region has the DNA TGTGCCAGCAGTTTAGTGGGGACCGCAGGGTACACCTTC.

This clonotype has ten or more counts. The chain couples TRBV24-1 to TRBJ2-1, with D perhaps TRBD1 (5 bases). The V end was cut by 4 bases, the J end by 6 bases, with 15 bases between. Germline V gene lookup returns CDR1 KGHDR and CDR2 SFDVKD. This CDR3 contains 15 residues. CDR3 amino acids: CATSDADSIPNEQFF. CDR3 in DNA: TGTGCCACCAGTGACGCCGACAGTATCCCCAATGAGCAGTTCTTC.